The clone carrying this T cell receptor (beta chain) was counted at least ten times. Its specificity is not known. Establishment of the diagnosis relied upon clinical symptoms, serum thyroxine, TRAb, thyroid ultrasound and orbital computed tomography. PBMCs were density-gradient isolated from around 11 ml fresh blood. V lost 6 bases to trimming and J lost 7 bases; unmatched junction nucleotides: 8. The CDR3 is 13 residues long. The sample belongs to a study of Graves' ophthalmopathy and Graves' hyperthyroidism. General study findings and limits: A majority of expanded thyroid clonotypes exceeding 0.001 frequency were likewise present in blood. Ophthalmopathy progression prediction by the model yielded a sensitivity of approximately 71% and a specificity of less than 75%.

For repertoire sequencing, the TCR beta CDR3 regions were amplified from RNA transcripts. First-round RT-PCR with HTBI primers preceded a second-round multiplex PCR. Using its own MiXCR run on the multiplex PCR reads, TCRdb lists one record per CDR3 protein. The repertoire holds tens of thousands of distinct CDR3 sequences, with approximately 47% as singletons. The receptor was isolated from an adult woman with Graves' ophthalmopathy. The sequenced sample consisted of peripheral blood. The V and J genes are TRBV12-3 or TRBV12-4 and TRBJ2-5; 7 bases line up with TRBD2. The CDR3 region is CASSSFGGRTQYF. As DNA, the CDR3 is TGTGCCAGCAGCTCTTTTGGCGGGAGGACCCAGTACTTC.